This T cell receptor beta chain was identified in a study of shared clonotypes between healthy human individuals. Per the authors' pipeline: Junction-only sequences without quality scores came from ImmunoSEQ, so filtering differed. Sequencing was performed with immunoSEQ multiplex PCR; in TCRdb, only in-frame clones are kept and a portion is missing. V, J and clone size were drawn from that table, and D and trimming were deduced from the DNA. Of around 940,000 clones listed, 60% to 85% are singletons. This clone was found once. Its cognate antigen is unknown. General study findings and limits: The diversity represented, both genetic and in exposure history, was limited by few donors.

Sequences were obtained from memory CD4+ T cells sorted from blood. Specified subset: CD45RA-negative fraction. The sequence was obtained from a man aged 18 to 29 in good health.

This CDR3 is CASSYPGTGELFF. The CDR3 nucleotides read TGTGCCAGCAGTTACCCAGGGACCGGGGAGCTGTTTTTT. V and J are TRBV6-6 and TRBJ2-2; tentative D call: TRBD1 (5 bases). CDR1 is MNHNY and CDR2 is SVGAGI in the germline V gene (reference sequence). The CDR3 extends over 13 amino acids. V lost 2 bases, J lost 5 bases, and 6 bases lay in between.